These 6 T cell receptor beta chains originate from one sample sequenced in a study of T-cell reconstitution after alpha-beta-depleted transplantation in children. Unique molecular identifiers were incorporated into the prepared TCRbeta library. TCRdb called the PCR reads again in MiXCR, with one record for every CDR3 protein. The data show about 980,000 distinct CDR3 sequences, about 29% seen once. Here the sequenced sample was PBMCs, mostly from graft donor cells, taken 360 days after TCRalphabeta/CD19-depleted stem cell transplant. These receptors originate from a boy under two years old who had a stem cell transplant for SCID, so the T cells may come from the graft donor.

This rearrangement joins TRBV20-1 to TRBJ1-2, with a tentative D call TRBD1 (5 bases). CDR1 DFQATT and CDR2 SNEGSKA come from the germline V gene (reference sequence). CDR3 length: 15 amino acids. The V end lost 6 bases, the J end lost 5 bases, and 22 bases lay between the germline ends. CDR3: CSAPGGMQGRYGYTF. The CDR3 DNA reads TGCAGTGCCCCCGGTGGAATGCAGGGTCGATATGGCTACACCTTC.

At least ten counts were recorded for this clonotype. The CDR3 DNA reads TGTGCCAGCAGTTTATTGGGGTCCAACAATGAGCAGTTCTTC. It translates to CASSLLGSNNEQFF. V is TRBV12-3 or TRBV12-4 and J is TRBJ2-1; D gene ambiguous. Trimming took 2 bases from V and 5 from J, leaving 10 bases between them. CDR3 length: 14 residues.

The table lists this clonotype with a few counts. V usage is TRBV7-2 and J usage is TRBJ2-2; 9 bases map to TRBD2. From germline, CDR1 is SGHTA and CDR2 FQGNSA. J gave up 2 bases and V 5 bases, and 3 bases lay outside the gene matches. This CDR3 region has 15 residues. The CDR3 bases are TGTGCCAGCAGCAGTAGCGGGGGCAACACCGGGGAGCTGTTTTTT. As protein: CASSSSGGNTGELFF.

This chain links TRBV29-1 with TRBJ1-1; a weak D match, TRBD1 (6 bases). There are 12 residues in the CDR3. Germline CDR1 SQVTM, CDR2 ANQGSEA. The germline V and J ends were trimmed by 5 bases and 1 base, with 8 bases remaining between them. Here the CDR3 reads CSVSQGNTEAFF. CDR3 in DNA: TGCAGCGTTTCACAGGGGAACACTGAAGCTTTCTTT.

This clonotype has only a few counts. This chain joins TRBV12-3 or TRBV12-4 and TRBJ2-3, with D perhaps TRBD1 (5 bases). The ends were cut back, 5 bases at V and 8 bases at J, with 17 bases in the middle. The CDR3 spans 14 residues. The CDR3 nucleotides are TGTGCCAGCAGTGCGCAGGGTAATGATTTTACGCAGTATTTT. As protein: CASSAQGNDFTQYF.

The chain carries TRBV20-1 and TRBJ2-1, with D unresolved. V was shortened by 6 bases and J by 0 bases, with 9 bases between the two germline ends. The CDR3 extends over 13 amino acids. Germline V gene lookup returns CDR1 DFQATT and CDR2 SNEGSKA (reference sequence). CDR3 protein: CSAFHDSYNEQFF. CDR3 bases: TGCAGTGCCTTCCACGACTCCTACAATGAGCAGTTCTTC.